The next 10 T cell receptor beta chains were all read from a single sample in a study of T cell responses to AZD1222 COVID-19 vaccine. The method was immunoSEQ multiplex PCR; TCRdb's version includes in-frame clones alone and lacks a portion of them. The table has some 96,000 clones, roughly 88% seen once. The sequenced sample was peripheral blood, obtained on day 0 of AZD1222 vaccination. Every receptor here comes from an adult in good health.

V usage is TRBV5-5 and J usage is TRBJ2-6, with a tentative D call TRBD2 (6 bases). CDR1 SGHKS and CDR2 YYEKEE come from the germline V gene (reference sequence). Trimming removed 0 bases at V and 4 bases at J, with 8 bases between. CDR3 length: 15 amino acids. CDR3 amino acids: CASSLGGRGANVLTF. Here the CDR3 DNA reads TGTGCCAGCAGCTTGGGGGGGAGGGGGGCCAACGTCCTGACTTTC.

The chain employs TRBV3-1 (or the pseudogene TRBV3-2) and TRBJ2-5; D is possibly TRBD2 (7 bases). Germline V gene sequence: CDR1 LGHDT, CDR2 YNNKEL (reference sequence). V dropped 0 bases and J dropped 5 bases, with 13 bases sitting between them. The CDR3 extends over 15 amino acids. CDR3 bases: TGTGCCAGCAGCCAAGATGGCGGGGGCTTGGAGACCCAGTACTTC. This translates into CASSQDGGGLETQYF.

This chain connects TRBV25-1 to TRBJ1-1; D perhaps matches TRBD1 (6 bases). CDR3 length equals 14 residues. V lost 2 bases, J lost 3 bases, and 10 bases lay in between. The germline gives CDR1 MGHDK, CDR2 SYGVNS. The CDR3 DNA sequence: TGTGCCAGCAGTGAAATGAGGGGGGACACTGAAGCTTTCTTT. Translation gives CASSEMRGDTEAFF.

The CDR3 reads CSVAPGLYGYTF. The DNA of the CDR3 is TGCAGCGTTGCCCCCGGACTCTATGGCTACACCTTC. This chain connects TRBV29-1 to TRBJ1-2; no firm D call. The germline V gene encodes CDR1 SQVTM and CDR2 ANQGSEA. V was cut by 4 bases and J by 4 bases, with 10 bases left in between. This CDR3 has 12 residues.

This clone occurred once. V gene TRBV6-5 combines with J gene TRBJ1-2; a weak D match, TRBD1 (5 bases). The CDR3 consists of 13 residues. The germline gives CDR1 MNHEY, CDR2 SVGAGI. V was cut by 6 bases and J by 5 bases, with 13 bases left in between. In DNA, the CDR3 is TGTGCCAGCAGAGAGGGGCGTTTATATGGCTACACCTTC. As protein: CASREGRLYGYTF.

The chain recombines TRBV4-1 with TRBJ1-1, with D possibly TRBD1 on 5 matching bases. Per germline, CDR1 MGHRA and CDR2 YSYEKL. The CDR3 has 13 amino acids. Trimming cost V 4 bases and J 3 bases, with 9 bases left between them. The CDR3: CASSRQGYTEAFF. Written as DNA, the CDR3 is TGCGCCAGCAGCCGTCAGGGTTACACTGAAGCTTTCTTT.

V and J are TRBV29-1 and TRBJ2-3; 8 positions match TRBD2. In germline, CDR1 is SQVTM, CDR2 ANQGSEA. The CDR3 sequence is 14 residues long. After removal of 3 bases from V and 5 bases from J, the junction contained 7 bases not matched to a gene. The CDR3 spells CSVESGGRRDTQYF. The CDR3 DNA follows: TGCAGCGTTGAGAGCGGGGGCCGTCGAGATACGCAGTATTTT.

This chain links TRBV29-1 with TRBJ2-7, with D possibly matching TRBD1 (7 bases). CDR3 length equals 12 residues. V lost 4 bases and J 7 bases, leaving 14 bases between the germline ends. From germline, CDR1 is SQVTM and CDR2 ANQGSEA. CDR3 sequence: CSVAGDSREQYF. The DNA of the CDR3 is TGCAGCGTTGCGGGGGACAGTAGGGAGCAGTACTTC.

V gene TRBV6-2 or TRBV6-3 combines with J gene TRBJ1-2; 7 positions agree with TRBD1. From germline, CDR1 is MNHEY and CDR2 SVGEGT. CDR3 length: 14 amino acids. V trimming: 3 bases; J trimming: 9 bases; junction bases outside the gene matches: 10. The CDR3 here is CASSYAGGADRYTF. The DNA of the CDR3 is TGTGCCAGCAGTTATGCAGGGGGAGCGGATCGCTACACCTTC.

V and J are TRBV6-5 and TRBJ1-2; D possibly corresponds to TRBD1 (6 bases). The V gene's germline CDR1 is MNHEY and CDR2 SVGAGI. This CDR3 region has 15 residues. V was clipped by 5 bases and J by 8 bases, with 21 bases between them. The chain's CDR3 is CASSNLGGARGGYTF. CDR3 in DNA: TGTGCCAGCAGTAACCTCGGGGGGGCCCGCGGGGGCTACACCTTC.